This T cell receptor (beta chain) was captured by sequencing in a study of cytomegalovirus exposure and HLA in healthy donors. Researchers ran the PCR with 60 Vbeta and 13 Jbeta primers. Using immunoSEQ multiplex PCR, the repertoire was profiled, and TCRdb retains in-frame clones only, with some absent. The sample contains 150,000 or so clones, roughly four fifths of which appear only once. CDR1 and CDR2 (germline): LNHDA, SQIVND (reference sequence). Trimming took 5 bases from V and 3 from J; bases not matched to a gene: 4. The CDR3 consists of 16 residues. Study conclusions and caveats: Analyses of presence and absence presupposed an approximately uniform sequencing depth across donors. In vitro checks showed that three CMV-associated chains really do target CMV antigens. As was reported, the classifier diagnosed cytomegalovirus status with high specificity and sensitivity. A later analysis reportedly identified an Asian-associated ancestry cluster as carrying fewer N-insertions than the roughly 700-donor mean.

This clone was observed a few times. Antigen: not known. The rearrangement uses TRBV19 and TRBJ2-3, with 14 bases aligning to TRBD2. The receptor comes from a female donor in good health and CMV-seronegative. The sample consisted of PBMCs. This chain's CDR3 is CASSPRLAGGTDTQYF. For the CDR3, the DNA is TGTGCCAGTAGTCCGCGACTAGCGGGGGGGACAGATACGCAGTATTTT.